The TCR beta chain described here comes from a study of neurological immune-mediated disorders. Notes on the study in general: HTLV-1-associated myelopathy displayed the greatest TCR clonal expansion, and multiple sclerosis exhibited the smallest, lower than that of healthy controls.

With 5 bases clipped from V and 4 bases from J, the junction kept 9 bases outside the gene matches. From germline, CDR1 is DFQATT and CDR2 SNEGSKA (reference sequence). This CDR3 spans 16 amino acids. Many counts were recorded for this clonotype. The antigen is unknown. With 10-nucleotide random UMIs, 5'RACE was used to make the cDNA. Using its own MiXCR run on the 5' RACE reads, TCRdb lists one record per CDR3 protein. The table lists about 59,000 distinct CDR3 sequences, 24% of them singletons. Time point: technical triplicate 2. The chain links TRBV20-1 to TRBJ2-7, with TRBD2 identical over 15 bases. The sample taken for sequencing was PBMCs. This receptor was taken from a man in his 60s with HTLV-1-associated myelopathy (HAM/TSP). The CDR3 DNA reads as TGCAGTGCTTACGTACTTGGACTAGCGGGAGGGTACGAGCAGTACTTC. Translation gives CSAYVLGLAGGYEQYF.